The 5 T cell receptor beta chains reported below all come from one sample, sequenced in a study of technical replicates of blood from several donors. Method: immunoSEQ multiplex PCR; TCRdb's copy keeps in-frame clones and lacks some. The table shows about 67,000 clones, with roughly 97% occurring only once. Sample: T cells isolated from PBMCs. The receptors derive from a human donor in good health.

The CDR3 sequence: CASSIPPDFRTDTQYF. The CDR3 DNA reads TGTGCCAGCAGTATACCGCCGGACTTTCGCACAGATACGCAGTATTTT. This chain uses TRBV28 with TRBJ2-3; weak D call: TRBD2 (5 bases). The CDR3 has 16 amino acids. CDR1 is MDHEN and CDR2 is SYDVKM in the germline V gene. V was trimmed by 5 bases and J by 1 base, leaving 16 bases between them.

The V call is TRBV6-5, the J call TRBJ2-3; 12 nucleotides align to TRBD2. The ends lost 8 bases at V and 0 bases at J; junction bases unmatched: 0. The CDR3 totals 14 residues. CDR1 and CDR2 (germline): MNHEY, SVGAGI. In nucleotides, the CDR3 is TGTGCCAGCGGGACTAGCGGGAGCACAGATACGCAGTATTTT. Amino acids: CASGTSGSTDTQYF.

The rearrangement uses TRBV30 and TRBJ2-7; maybe TRBD1 (5 bases). This CDR3 spans 12 amino acids. Germline-derived CDR1 and CDR2 are GTSNPN and SVGIG (reference sequence). Trimming left V 2 bases short and J 3 bases short, with 8 bases between. CDR3 nucleotide sequence: TGTGCCTGGAGTAAACAGGTCTACGAGCAGTACTTC. It is translated as CAWSKQVYEQYF.

This chain joins TRBV28 and TRBJ2-7; 9 bases fit TRBD1. CDR3 size: 17 residues. Germline values: CDR1 MDHEN, CDR2 SYDVKM. V was clipped by 2 bases and J by 1 base; unmatched bases: 9. CDR3 amino acids: CASSLADRGSRSYEQYF. DNA for the CDR3: TGTGCCAGCAGTTTAGCGGACAGGGGATCGAGGTCCTACGAGCAGTACTTC.

The chain is built from TRBV4-1 and TRBJ2-3; 15 bases are a match to TRBD2. The ends lost 2 bases at V and 2 bases at J; junction bases unmatched: 11. CDR3 length: 20 amino acids. Germline V gene lookup returns CDR1 MGHRA and CDR2 YSYEKL. The CDR3 DNA is TGCGCCAGCAGCCAACGATTCTGGACTAGCGGGGGGGCTTTCACAGATACGCAGTATTTT. It yields the protein CASSQRFWTSGGAFTDTQYF.